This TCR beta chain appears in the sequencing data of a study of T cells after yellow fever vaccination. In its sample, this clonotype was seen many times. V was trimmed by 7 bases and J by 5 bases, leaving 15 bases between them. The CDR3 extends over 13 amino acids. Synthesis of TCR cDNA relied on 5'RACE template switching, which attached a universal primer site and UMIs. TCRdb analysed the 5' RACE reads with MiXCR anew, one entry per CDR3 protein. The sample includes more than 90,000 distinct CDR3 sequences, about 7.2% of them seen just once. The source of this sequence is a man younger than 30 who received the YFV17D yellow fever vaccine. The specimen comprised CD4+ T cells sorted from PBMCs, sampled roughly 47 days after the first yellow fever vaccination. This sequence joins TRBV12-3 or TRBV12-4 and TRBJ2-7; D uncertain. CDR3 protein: CASTSQERNEQYF. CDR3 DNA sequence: TGTGCCAGCACCAGCCAGGAGAGAAACGAGCAGTACTTC.